The rows below give T cell receptor beta chains drawn from one sample of a study of memory CD4+ T cells and cytomegalovirus serostatus. Only in-frame clones appear in the TCRdb table, and some are missing; sequencing was by immunoSEQ multiplex PCR. Here the sample spans 85,000 to 100,000 clones, approximately 80% being singletons. Sequencing was carried out using memory CD4+ T cells from blood. These receptors came from an adult in good health and CMV-seropositive. The CDR3 runs from the conserved cysteine through the conserved F or W. Fields, in order: J gene, D gene, clone size, V gene, CDR3 protein, CDR3 DNA. The D gene is left open where the match is weak. The size of a clone is reported for some rows only, either as once, few or many, or as a class for expanded clones.

TRBJ2-5	-	-	TRBV7-2	CASSFNKGTGETQYF	TGTGCCAGCAGCTTTAACAAGGGGACTGGAGAGACCCAGTACTTC
TRBJ1-5	-	-	TRBV19	CASSSRDTLQPQHF	TGTGCCAGTAGTTCCCGGGACACCCTCCAGCCCCAGCATTTT
TRBJ2-1	TRBD2	-	TRBV10-2	CASSVLAGNYNEQFF	TGCGCCAGCAGTGTACTAGCGGGTAATTACAATGAGCAGTTCTTC
TRBJ2-1	TRBD2	once	TRBV5-1	CASSPTSGQYNEQFF	TGCGCCAGCAGCCCGACTAGCGGGCAGTACAATGAGCAGTTCTTC
TRBJ2-5	TRBD1	-	TRBV29-1	CSVAGTGGGKTQYF	TGCAGCGTTGCAGGGACAGGAGGGGGAAAGACCCAGTACTTC
TRBJ1-3	-	-	TRBV18	CASSPRLDPGNTIYF	TGTGCCAGCTCACCACGGCTGGACCCTGGAAACACCATATATTTT
TRBJ1-1	-	few	TRBV28	CASSRTAEAFF	TGTGCCAGCAGTAGGACGGCTGAAGCTTTCTTT
TRBJ1-2	TRBD1	-	TRBV2	CASSALTGDNYGYTF	TGTGCCAGCAGTGCGTTGACAGGGGACAACTATGGCTACACCTTC
TRBJ1-2	-	-	TRBV4-2	CASSQDKNGYYGYTF	TGTGCCAGCAGCCAAGATAAGAACGGCTACTATGGCTACACCTTC
TRBJ2-5	TRBD1	-	TRBV27	CASSKNRGETQYF	TGTGCCAGCAGTAAAAACAGGGGAGAGACCCAGTACTTC
TRBJ2-2	-	-	TRBV7-2	CASSFQGGDGELFF	TGTGCCAGCAGCTTCCAGGGAGGTGACGGGGAGCTGTTTTTT
TRBJ1-1	TRBD1	-	TRBV30	CAWSIQGYTEAFF	TGTGCCTGGAGTATACAGGGGTACACTGAAGCTTTCTTT
TRBJ1-1	-	-	TRBV7-2	CASSLSIPMNTEAFF	TGTGCCAGCAGCTTATCTATCCCGATGAACACTGAAGCTTTCTTT
TRBJ2-6	TRBD1	-	TRBV11-1	CASSPGGQGGRSGANVLTF	TGTGCCAGCAGCCCAGGAGGACAGGGGGGACGCTCTGGGGCCAACGTCCTGACTTTC
TRBJ1-1	TRBD1	once	TRBV28	CASSPRQGAGGTEAFF	TGTGCCAGCAGTCCCCGACAGGGCGCGGGGGGCACTGAAGCTTTCTTT
TRBJ2-2	-	-	TRBV6-5	CASRRGGNTGELFF	TGTGCCAGCAGGCGAGGGGGGAACACCGGGGAGCTGTTTTTT
TRBJ2-1	-	-	TRBV21-1	CASSKGSGGNNEQFF	TGTGCCAGCAGCAAAGGAAGCGGGGGGAACAATGAGCAGTTCTTC
TRBJ1-1	-	-	TRBV15	CATSRDRGGNTEAFF	TGTGCCACCAGCAGAGATCGGGGGGGGAACACTGAAGCTTTCTTT
TRBJ2-7	TRBD1	-	TRBV7-2	CASSAGTAKSYEQYF	TGTGCCAGCAGCGCCGGGACAGCAAAGTCCTACGAGCAGTACTTC
TRBJ1-4	-	-	TRBV5-4	CASSLEIGGVGEKLFF	TGTGCCAGCAGCTTGGAAATCGGAGGCGTGGGTGAAAAACTGTTTTTT
TRBJ2-6	-	-	TRBV9	CASSSLHSGANVLTF	TGTGCCAGCAGCTCTCTTCACTCTGGGGCCAACGTCCTGACTTTC
TRBJ1-5	-	-	TRBV6-1	CASRGTINQPQHF	TGTGCCAGCAGAGGGACAATCAATCAGCCCCAGCATTTT
TRBJ1-4	-	-	TRBV5-1	CASSFDGPNEKLFF	TGCGCCAGCAGCTTTGACGGACCTAATGAAAAACTGTTTTTT
TRBJ1-1	TRBD1	-	TRBV4-1	CASSLYRGSAEAFF	TGCGCCAGCAGCCTTTACAGGGGGAGTGCTGAAGCTTTCTTT